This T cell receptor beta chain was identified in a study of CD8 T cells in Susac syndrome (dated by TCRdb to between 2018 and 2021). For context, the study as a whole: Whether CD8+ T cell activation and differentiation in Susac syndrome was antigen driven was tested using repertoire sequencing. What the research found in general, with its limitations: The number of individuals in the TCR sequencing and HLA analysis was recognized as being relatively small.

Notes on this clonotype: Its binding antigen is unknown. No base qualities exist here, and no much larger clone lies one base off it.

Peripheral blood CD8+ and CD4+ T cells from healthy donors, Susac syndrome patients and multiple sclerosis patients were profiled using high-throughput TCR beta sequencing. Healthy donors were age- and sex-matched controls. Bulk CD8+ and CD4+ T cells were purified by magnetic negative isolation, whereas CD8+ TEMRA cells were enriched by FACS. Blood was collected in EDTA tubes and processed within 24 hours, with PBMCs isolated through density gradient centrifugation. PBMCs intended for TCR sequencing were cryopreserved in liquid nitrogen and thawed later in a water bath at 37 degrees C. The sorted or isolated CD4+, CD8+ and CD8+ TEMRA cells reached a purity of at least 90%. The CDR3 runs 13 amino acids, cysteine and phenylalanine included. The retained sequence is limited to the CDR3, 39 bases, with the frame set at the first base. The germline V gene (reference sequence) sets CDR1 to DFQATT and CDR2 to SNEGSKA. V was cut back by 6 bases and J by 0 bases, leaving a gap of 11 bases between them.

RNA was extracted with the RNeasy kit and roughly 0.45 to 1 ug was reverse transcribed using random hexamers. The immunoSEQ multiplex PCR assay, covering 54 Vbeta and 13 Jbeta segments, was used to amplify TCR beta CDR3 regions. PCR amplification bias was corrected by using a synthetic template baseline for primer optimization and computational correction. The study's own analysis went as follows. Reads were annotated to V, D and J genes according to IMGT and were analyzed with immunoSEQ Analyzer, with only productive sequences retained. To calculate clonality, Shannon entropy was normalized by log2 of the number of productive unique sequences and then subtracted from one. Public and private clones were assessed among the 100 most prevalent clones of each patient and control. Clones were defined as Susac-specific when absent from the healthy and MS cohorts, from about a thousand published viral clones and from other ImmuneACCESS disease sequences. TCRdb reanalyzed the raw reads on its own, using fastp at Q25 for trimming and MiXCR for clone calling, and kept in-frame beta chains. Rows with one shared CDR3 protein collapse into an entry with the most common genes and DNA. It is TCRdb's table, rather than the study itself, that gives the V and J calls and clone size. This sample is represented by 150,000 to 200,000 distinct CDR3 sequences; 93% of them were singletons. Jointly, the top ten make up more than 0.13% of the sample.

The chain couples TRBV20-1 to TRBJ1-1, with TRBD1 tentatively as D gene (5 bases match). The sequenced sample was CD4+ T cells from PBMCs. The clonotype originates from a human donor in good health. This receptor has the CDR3 CSALRVLNTEAFF. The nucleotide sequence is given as TGCAGTGCCCTCAGGGTCCTGAACACTGAAGCTTTCTTT.